A single sample gave rise to the 29 T cell receptor delta chains below, sequenced in a study of γδ T cells in repeated Plasmodium falciparum infection. Bulk repertoires came from Vgamma9/Vdelta2+ or Vdelta2-negative gammadelta T cells flow-sorted from PBMC. TCRdb reran clone calling via CATT on the multiplex PCR reads. The sample lists about 51,000 delta-chain clones, approximately 2% seen once, with roughly 25% in the top ten. The specimen sequenced was gamma-delta T cells from blood. All receptors come from a pool of human donors (malaria-infected and uninfected, not separated).

This clone was seen many times. Translating this DNA gives a protein that differs at residue 7 from the TCRdb one, which belongs to a much larger clone; a read error is likely, and the protein shown is this translation. The chain employs TRDV2 and TRDJ1; D possibly corresponds to TRDD3 (5 bases). TCRdb records no J gene; here it was assigned by comparing the DNA to germline. Trimming pared 0 bases from V and 0 bases from J, leaving 22 bases between. The CDR3 length is 19 residues. Germline V gene lookup returns CDR1 GEAIGNYY and CDR2 EKD. As DNA, the CDR3 is TGTGCCTGTGACACCGTCCCGGGGGGGTCCCCGAGCCACACCGATAAACTCATCTTT. This codes for CACDTVPGGSPSHTDKLIF.

Many counts were recorded for this clone. The same CDR3 arises from other DNA sequences in this sample as well. DNA of the CDR3: TGTGCTCTTGGGAGGGCAGGGCCCCCCGGATCCTCGGATCCCTTAAAATCGTACTGGGGGATACACACCGATAAACTCATCTTT. It encodes CALGRAGPPGSSDPLKSYWGIHTDKLIF. This chain links TRDV1 with TRDJ1; 12 nucleotides match TRDD3. The CDR3 is 28 residues long. The V gene end was trimmed by 5 bases and the J gene end by 0 bases; junction bases not matched to a gene: 40. The V gene's germline CDR1 is TSWWSYY and CDR2 QGS.

This clone showed up just a few times. TCRdb has a much larger clone's protein, which differs at residue 16 from the translation of this DNA, likely because of a read error; what is shown is the protein translated from the DNA. The chain carries TRDV1 and TRDJ1, with 7 bases fitting TRDD2. The J gene, left out of TCRdb, was set here by checking the DNA against germline. V dropped 4 bases and J dropped 0; count of bases not matched to a gene: 29. CDR3 length equals 23 residues. Germline CDR1 is TSWWSYY and CDR2 is QGS. The CDR3 here is CALGVLSSYPFRRLASYTDKLIF. The CDR3 region has the DNA TGTGCTCTTGGGGTCCTTAGTTCCTACCCTTTTCGCCGTCTGGCCTCTTACACCGATAAACTCATCTTT.

Concerning this clone: Translating this DNA gives a protein that differs at residue 19 from the TCRdb one, which belongs to a much larger clone; a read error is likely, and the protein shown is this translation. The chain uses TRDV1 and TRDJ1; 13 nucleotides agree with TRDD3. Matching the DNA to germline supplied the J gene, which TCRdb does not give. This CDR3 is built from 25 residues. V lost 0 bases and J lost 0; bases outside the gene matches: 25. Germline V gives CDR1 TSWWSYY, CDR2 QGS. Here the CDR3 reads CALGELVPKGLILGDTPVYTDKLIF. CDR3 in DNA: TGTGCTCTTGGGGAACTAGTTCCTAAGGGGCTTATACTGGGGGATACGCCCGTTTACACCGATAAACTCATCTTT.

To note about this clone: TCRdb records a much larger clone's protein for this DNA, with a difference at residue 16 that likely arises from a read error; the protein given is the translation of the DNA. The V call is TRAV38-2/DV8, the J call TRDJ1, with 8 bases lining up with TRDD3. TCRdb carries no J gene annotation; the J gene was assigned here by matching the DNA with germline. The germline gives CDR1 TSESDYY, CDR2 QEAYKQQN. This CDR3 region has 20 residues. CDR3 bases: TGTGCTTATAGGAGCTTCTACTTCCCCTGGGGATACTTGTACACCTATAAACTCATCTTT. It is translated as CAYRSFYFPWGYLYTYKLIF.

Notes on this clone: This DNA translates differently at residue 3 from the TCRdb protein, which is that of a much larger clone; a read error is likely, and the protein shown is the DNA's own translation. This rearrangement joins TRDV2 to TRDJ1; 9 nucleotides match TRDD3. Germline V CDR1 and CDR2: GEAIGNYY, EKD. The CDR3 covers 20 residues. The CDR3 spells CASDRLLGDSLDRHTDKLIF. The CDR3 DNA follows: TGTGCCAGTGACAGACTGCTGGGGGATTCGCTAGACCGACACACCGATAAACTCATCTTT.

This clone was observed at least ten times. The chain carries TRDV2 and TRDJ1; 10 bases are a match to TRDD3. The germline gives CDR1 GEAIGNYY, CDR2 EKD. V lost 1 base to trimming and J lost 0 bases; unmatched junction nucleotides: 10. The CDR3 consists of 18 residues. The DNA of the CDR3 is TGTGCCTGTGACACATTGGGGGGATACGGCCTGTACACCGATAAACTCATCTTT. Protein product: CACDTLGGYGLYTDKLIF.

Many counts were recorded for this clone. A read error is the likely source, as a far larger clone sits one nucleotide away. The sample holds other DNA sequences that translate to the same CDR3. This chain links TRDV1 with TRDJ1, with 8 bases fitting TRDD3. The CDR3 length is 19 residues. Germline CDR1 reads TSWWSYY; CDR2 reads QGS. The CDR3 here is CALGETFPIWDWGSDKLIF. The DNA of the CDR3 is TGTGCCCTTGGGGAAACTTTCCCTATCTGGGACTGGGGGTCCGATAAACTCATCTTT.

At least ten counts were recorded for this clone. A far larger clone lies a single base away; this is likely a read error. At the DNA level, this CDR3 is encoded by other sequences in the same sample as well. The CDR3 DNA sequence: TGCGCCTGTGACATGGTCGGATTCCTCCCAAACCTTCCTGCTGGAGCGTACACCGATAAACTCATCTTT. Translating it yields CACDMVGFLPNLPAGAYTDKLIF. This chain connects TRDV2 to TRDJ1; 7 bases are a match to TRDD2. The J gene, not given by TCRdb, was assigned here from a germline match of the nucleotide sequence. The germline gives CDR1 GEAIGNYY, CDR2 EKD. The CDR3 consists of 23 residues.

This clone was seen a few times. The chain has TRDV1 and TRDJ1, with TRDD3 as a possible D gene (5 bases). TCRdb lists no J gene, so it was determined here by aligning the DNA to germline. The CDR3 runs 15 residues. Germline V gives CDR1 TSWWSYY, CDR2 QGS. With 0 bases removed from V and 6 bases from J, the gap between germline ends came to 14 bases. CDR3 bases: TGTGCTCTTGGGGAACTTGAACGGGGACCATATAAACTCATCTTT. Translated: CALGELERGPYKLIF.

About this clone: The protein TCRdb lists belongs to a much larger clone and differs from this DNA's translation at residue 3, which points to a read error; the protein shown is made from the DNA. The chain recombines TRDV2 with TRDJ1; 7 bases line up with TRDD3. The J gene, left out of TCRdb, was set here by checking the DNA against germline. The CDR3 length is 22 residues. CDR1 and CDR2 (germline): GEAIGNYY, EKD. The CDR3 nucleotides are TGTGCCTATGACACACAACGGCTCATGGAGGCACCGACTGGGGAAGGTACCGATAAACTCATCTTT. Translating it yields CAYDTQRLMEAPTGEGTDKLIF.

For this clone: TCRdb's protein for this DNA is that of a much larger clone and differs from the translation at residue 9, likely a read error; the protein shown is the DNA translation. The CDR3 loop reads CALGDGAFPRAMRGTSNRPDKLIF. The CDR3 nucleotides read TGTGCTCTTGGGGATGGCGCCTTCCCACGAGCCATGCGGGGGACTTCCAACCGGCCCGATAAACTCATCTTT. The gene calls are TRDV1 and TRDJ1; possibly TRDD2 or TRDD3 for D (6 bases each). The J gene was missing in TCRdb and was found by matching the end of the DNA to germline. The CDR3 totals 24 residues. Between the trimmed V and J ends, which lost 3 bases and 3 bases, there was a span of 41 bases. Germline V gene data show CDR1 as TSWWSYY and CDR2 as QGS.

Regarding this clone: Since a far larger clone is one base different, this is likely a read error. The chain joins TRDV1 to TRDJ1; TRDD2 agrees at 9 bases. No J gene was available from TCRdb, and it was assigned here by a germline match of the DNA. V dropped 3 bases and J dropped 3; count of bases not matched to a gene: 29. There are 23 residues in the CDR3. Germline V gene sequence: CDR1 TSWWSYY, CDR2 QGS. Here the CDR3 DNA reads TGTGCTCTTGGGGACCCCTTCCTACGGCTTAAATTGGGGGTCTCGGGGTGGCCCGATAAACTCATCTTT. The encoded protein is CALGDPFLRLKLGVSGWPDKLIF.

This clone was seen at least ten times. TCRdb's protein and the DNA translation differ at residue 8; the protein here comes from the DNA. The gene calls are TRDV1 and TRDJ1, with TRDD3 identical over 9 bases. Germline V lookup: CDR1 TSWWSYY, CDR2 QGS. The CDR3 has 23 residues. V trimming: 4 bases; J trimming: 0 bases; junction bases outside the gene matches: 27. DNA of the CDR3: TGTGCTCTTGGGGGACGAGAGCACTTCCTCAGAAGTACTGGGGGAGGGTACACCGATAAACTCATCTTT. It translates to CALGGREHFLRSTGGGYTDKLIF.

In this sample, this clone turned up many times. The gene calls are TRDV1 and TRDJ1; tentatively, D is TRDD2 (7 bases). Germline loops: CDR1 TSWWSYY, CDR2 QGS. The V and J ends lost 1 base and 0 bases respectively, with 21 bases between them. The length of the CDR3 is 19 residues. As DNA, the CDR3 is TGTGCTCTTGGGGAACCCCCTTCCTCGGGAAATATCTACACCGATAAACTCATCTTT. This translates into CALGEPPSSGNIYTDKLIF.

This clone has more than one count but fewer than ten. A read error likely explains why the TCRdb protein, taken from a much larger clone, differs from this DNA's translation at residue 18; the protein shown is translated from the DNA. J gene calling gave no result, while the V gene is TRDV3; TRDD3 reflects the table's D call only, with no check against the DNA. The CDR3 contains 20 residues. CDR1 and CDR2 from the germline V gene are TVYSNPD and GDNSRS (reference sequence). The CDR3 DNA reads as TGTGCCTTTTCCAATAGGCCGTACTGGGGGATCAGTCCCAACACCGATAAACCCATCTTT. This gives the protein CAFSNRPYWGISPNTDKPIF.

This clone was detected only a few times. The protein TCRdb gives is from a much larger clone and does not agree with this DNA's translation at residue 9, likely a read error; the protein shown here comes from the DNA. J is TRDJ3 and V is TRDV1; 10 bases line up with TRDD3. The J gene, not given by TCRdb, was assigned here from a germline match of the nucleotide sequence. CDR1 is TSWWSYY and CDR2 is QGS in the germline V gene. The J segment lost 2 bases and the V segment lost 2 bases, leaving 30 bases of the junction unmatched. The CDR3 runs to 27 residues. The CDR3 coding sequence is TGTGCTCTTGGGGAAACTGGGCCCGAACTCACATCCCATCGGGGGATACGCGGTCCCTGGGACACCCGACAGATGTTTTTC. Translation: CALGETGPELTSHRGIRGPWDTRQMFF.

This clone has at least ten counts. A far larger clone is only one base removed, so a read error is likely. The chain has TRDV3 and TRDJ1; 7 bases map to TRDD3. The germline gives CDR1 TVYSNPD, CDR2 GDNSRS (reference sequence). With V trimmed by 1 base and J by 4 bases, 9 bases remained unmatched. This CDR3 region has 14 residues. Here the CDR3 DNA reads TGTGCCTTTAAAGGGCCTGGGGGCTACGATAAACTCATCTTT. It encodes CAFKGPGGYDKLIF.

The table lists this clone with a few counts. The protein TCRdb lists belongs to a much larger clone and differs from this DNA's translation at residue 7, which points to a read error; the protein shown is made from the DNA. This chain connects TRDV1 to TRDJ1, with 11 bases fitting TRDD3. As TCRdb names no J gene, one was assigned here on the basis of a DNA match to germline. CDR3 size: 20 residues. CDR1 and CDR2 (germline): TSWWSYY, QGS. V trimming: 2 bases; J trimming: 4 bases; junction bases outside the gene matches: 18. CDR3 nucleotides: TGTGCTCTTGGGGAATCCACCTACGTCTGGGGGATACCGGGAGGCGATAAACTCATCTTT. Protein sequence: CALGESTYVWGIPGGDKLIF.

In its sample, this clone was seen a few times. TCRdb records a much larger clone's protein for this DNA, with a difference at residue 17 that likely arises from a read error; the protein given is the translation of the DNA. The chain carries TRDV1 and TRDJ1; 13 bases are a match to TRDD3. Assignment of the J gene here rests on matching the DNA to germline, because TCRdb gives none. The CDR3 spans 20 residues. The germline gives CDR1 TSWWSYY, CDR2 QGS. CDR3: CALGDAFPYWGIRGADELIF. CDR3 DNA sequence: TGTGCTCTTGGGGACGCATTCCCTTACTGGGGGATACGGGGGGCCGATGAACTCATCTTT.

This clone was seen repeatedly, ten times or more. This sequence joins TRDV2 and TRDJ1; 12 bases agree with TRDD3. Unmatched junction bases numbered 15, after V lost 3 bases and J lost 8 bases. Germline V lookup: CDR1 GEAIGNYY, CDR2 EKD. This CDR3 spans 17 amino acids. The CDR3 bases are TGTGCCTGTGACCCGGTTGGGCTGGGGGATACGCGGCGCAAACTCATCTTT. As protein: CACDPVGLGDTRRKLIF.

With respect to this clone: A far larger clone differs by one base, so this is likely a read error. Other DNA sequences within the sample encode an identical CDR3. The chain combines TRDV1 with TRDJ1; TRDD3 matches 12 bases. The J gene comes from matching the DNA to germline here; TCRdb lacks it. Per germline, CDR1 TSWWSYY and CDR2 QGS. The CDR3 has 20 residues. V shed 1 base and J 4 bases; nucleotides not matched to a gene: 16. The CDR3 nucleotides read TGTGCTCTTGGGGAACCATTGCCGACCCCAACTGGGGGATACCGCGATAAACTCATCTTT. This sequence encodes CALGEPLPTPTGGYRDKLIF.

This clone was seen ten or more times. The protein recorded in TCRdb does not match the translated DNA at residue 8; the protein presented here comes from translating the DNA. V usage is TRDV1 and J usage is TRDJ1; D gene unclear. Matching the DNA to germline supplied the J gene, which TCRdb does not give. This CDR3 is built from 13 residues. V lost 6 bases and J lost 7, with 15 bases in between. Germline V CDR1 and CDR2: TSWWSYY, QGS. The DNA for the CDR3 is TGTGCTCTTGGTTACTATAAAGTGGGTAAACTCATCTTT. Protein: CALGYYKVGKLIF.

The table lists this clone with many counts. Other DNA variants within this sample encode the same CDR3. V gene TRDV3 combines with J gene TRDJ1; D could derive from TRDD1 or TRDD3 (5 bases each). Germline CDR1 is TVYSNPD and CDR2 is GDNSRS (reference sequence). V was pared by 0 bases and J by 0 bases, with 32 bases between. The CDR3 spans 21 residues. The CDR3 protein is CAFSSHSMRGRFGGYTDKLIF. Here the CDR3 DNA reads TGTGCCTTTAGCTCCCATAGTATGAGGGGTCGTTTCGGGGGGTACACCGATAAACTCATCTTT.

This clone was counted at least ten times. This likely came from a read error, as a far larger clone is one base away. The same CDR3 arises from other DNA sequences in this sample as well. This sequence joins TRDV3 and TRDJ2, with TRDD3 identical over 7 bases. Germline assignment: CDR1 TVYSNPD and CDR2 GDNSRS (reference sequence). The CDR3 totals 17 residues. The CDR3 is CAFEEFNGGFLTAQLFF. The CDR3 DNA reads as TGTGCCTTTGAAGAGTTTAACGGGGGATTTTTGACAGCACAGCTCTTCTTT.

This clone was found a few times. TCRdb shows a much larger clone's protein in place of this DNA's translation, and the two differ at residue 3, likely through a read error; the protein shown is translated from the DNA. The V call is TRDV2, the J call TRDJ1, with 9 positions matching TRDD3. The J gene, not given by TCRdb, was assigned here from a germline match of the nucleotide sequence. The CDR3 extends over 20 amino acids. Germline V lookup: CDR1 GEAIGNYY, CDR2 EKD. DNA of the CDR3: TGTGCCTGGGACACCGAGGAAGTACGGGGATACGAGGGGGTTACCGATAAACTCATCTTT. Protein product: CAWDTEEVRGYEGVTDKLIF.

Points on this clone: The TCRdb record carries a much larger clone's protein, which differs from this DNA's translation at residues 3 and 16; a read error is the likely cause, and the protein listed here is the DNA translation. The chain joins TRDV1 to TRDJ1, with D tentatively TRDD3 (6 bases). Germline V gene sequence: CDR1 TSWWSYY, CDR2 QGS. This CDR3 comprises 21 residues. Here the CDR3 reads CAPGRFLLGLGMPHQQIGLIF. In DNA form, the CDR3 reads TGTGCTCCTGGGAGGTTTCTCTTAGGGCTGGGGATGCCCCATCAGCAAATCGGACTCATCTTT.

The sample holds a few counts of this clone. The translation of this DNA and the TCRdb protein of a much larger clone differ at residue 14, probably owing to a read error; the protein shown here is translated from the DNA. The V gene call is TRDV2, and the J gene call is absent. Germline V CDR1 and CDR2: GEAIGNYY, EKD. The CDR3 has 16 residues. The CDR3 nucleotides read TGTGCCTGTGACACCGAGGAAGAAGAGGGCACCGATAAACCCATCTTT. Translated: CACDTEEEEGTDKPIF.

With respect to this clone: Given a far larger clone just one base away, this is likely a sequencing read error. This CDR3 is also generated by other DNA sequences in the sample. The J gene was not called, though the V gene is TRDV2; the table calls TRDD3, which could not be checked here. Germline V gives CDR1 GEAIGNYY, CDR2 EKD. This CDR3 comprises 15 residues. The DNA of the CDR3 is TGTGCCTGTGACGTGGTGGGGGGCCAAGGCGATAAACTTATCTTT. Protein sequence: CACDVVGGQGDKLIF.